The rows below give T cell receptor beta chains drawn from one sample of a study of T cell changes during pregnancy in multiple sclerosis. Using immunoSEQ multiplex PCR, the repertoire was profiled, and TCRdb retains in-frame clones only, with some absent. The data show about 44,000 clones, 85% to 95% seen once. Sequenced material: CD4+ T cells from peripheral blood mononuclear cells, taken in the third trimester of pregnancy. Receptors originate from a female donor with multiple sclerosis, enrolled in a pregnancy study. Each CDR3 is given with its conserved first and last residue.

17 TRBV7-2 CASSLGRGGGSGNTIYF
17 TRBV30 CACSILGLAGIAYEQYF
15 TRBV11-3 CASSKTGGSGNTIYF
12 TRBV29-1 CSGGGAAGELFF
13 TRBV7-9 CASSFFRLPEQFF
14 TRBV29-1 CSAFGQVNTGELFF
12 TRBV28 CASRGHLYGYTF
14 TRBV4-3 CASSQDPKVGGQFF
15 TRBV30 CAWKDRTSSGNTIYF
14 TRBV11-3 CASSKGGYTGELFF
14 TRBV11-3 CASLGPGTGNEQFF
14 TRBV4-3 CASGRGDSYNEQFF
13 TRBV6-1 CASSEAYNYEQYF
14 TRBV9 CASSVSANTGELFF
18 TRBV28 CASSSVRGSLSNTGELFF
14 TRBV19 CASSTSLPVGEQFF
14 TRBV7-2 CASSNPSRGNGYTF
16 TRBV30 CAWSVSGTGKNTEAFF
15 TRBV2 CASRVERGNTGELFF
14 TRBV10-3 CAISGDRVNTEAFF
15 TRBV7-9 CASSLWTAANYGYTF
16 TRBV6-6 CASTPIGDRTNYGYTF
15 TRBV7-2 CASRGFRGEVETQYF
12 TRBV29-1 CSASRTGDEQYF
15 TRBV6-4 CASSVWEGRSYEQYF
17 TRBV19 CASSTDGTGTMNTEAFF
15 TRBV9 CASSVGLAGSYEQYF
15 TRBV5-4 CASSSPGLGGETQYF
18 TRBV18 CASSPVAVADSNTGELFF
14 TRBV5-1 CASSSRDTAETQYF
15 TRBV19 CASKTQGASNYGYTF
14 TRBV2 CASSPGPSTGELFF